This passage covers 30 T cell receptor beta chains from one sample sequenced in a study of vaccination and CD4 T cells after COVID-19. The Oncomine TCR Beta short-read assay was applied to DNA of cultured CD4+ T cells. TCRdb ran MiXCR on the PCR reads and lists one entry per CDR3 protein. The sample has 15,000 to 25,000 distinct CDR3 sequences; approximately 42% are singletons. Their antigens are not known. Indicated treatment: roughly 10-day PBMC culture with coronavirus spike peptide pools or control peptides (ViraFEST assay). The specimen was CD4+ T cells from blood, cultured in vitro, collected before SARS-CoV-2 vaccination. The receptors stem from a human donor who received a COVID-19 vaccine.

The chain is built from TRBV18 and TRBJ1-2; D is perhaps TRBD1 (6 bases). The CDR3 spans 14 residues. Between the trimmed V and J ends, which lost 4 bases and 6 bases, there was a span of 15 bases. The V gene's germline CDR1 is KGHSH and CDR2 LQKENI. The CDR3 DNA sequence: TGTGCCAGCTCACTGAACAGGGTTTTAGATGGCTACACCTTC. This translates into CASSLNRVLDGYTF. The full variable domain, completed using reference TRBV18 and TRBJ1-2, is NAGVMQNPRHLVRRRGQEARLRCSPMKGHSHVYWYRQLPEEGLKFMVYLQKENIIDESGMPKERFSAEFPKEGPSILRIQQVVRGDSAAYFCASSLNRVLDGYTFGSGTRLTVV.

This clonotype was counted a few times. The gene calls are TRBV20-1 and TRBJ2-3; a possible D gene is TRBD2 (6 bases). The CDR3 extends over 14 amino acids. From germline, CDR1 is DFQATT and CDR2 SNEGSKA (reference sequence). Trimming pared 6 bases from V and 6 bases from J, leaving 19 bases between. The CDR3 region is CSAQPFGGRDTQYF. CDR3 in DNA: TGCAGTGCCCAGCCCTTCGGGGGTCGGGATACGCAGTATTTT.

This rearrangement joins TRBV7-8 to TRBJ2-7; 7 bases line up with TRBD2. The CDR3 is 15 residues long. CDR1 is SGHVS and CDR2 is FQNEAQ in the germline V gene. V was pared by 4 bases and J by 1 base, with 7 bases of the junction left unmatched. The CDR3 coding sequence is TGTGCCAGCAGCTCCCGACTAGCTGTTTCCTACGAGCAGTACTTC. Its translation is CASSSRLAVSYEQYF.

CDR3 nucleotides: TGCGCCAGCAGCTTGGCTACAGATGGAGAGCAGTACTTC. This translates into CASSLATDGEQYF. The chain carries TRBV5-1 and TRBJ2-7, with D hard to call. This CDR3 is built from 13 residues. V shed 0 bases and J shed 7 bases, with 11 bases lying between them. The germline CDR1 and CDR2 sequences are SGHRS and YFSETQ. The whole variable domain, remainder taken from reference TRBV5-1 and TRBJ2-7, is KAGVTQTPRYLIKTRGQQVTLSCSPISGHRSVSWYQQTPGQGLQFLFEYFSETQRNKGNFPGRFSGRQFSNSRSEMNVSTLELGDSALYLCASSLATDGEQYFGPGTRLTVT.

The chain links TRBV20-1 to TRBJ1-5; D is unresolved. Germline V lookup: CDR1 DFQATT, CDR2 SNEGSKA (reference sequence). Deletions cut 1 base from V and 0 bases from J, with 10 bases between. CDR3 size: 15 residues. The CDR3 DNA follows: TGCAGTGCTAGAGCTCCAGACGATAGCAATCAGCCCCAGCATTTT. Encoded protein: CSARAPDDSNQPQHF.

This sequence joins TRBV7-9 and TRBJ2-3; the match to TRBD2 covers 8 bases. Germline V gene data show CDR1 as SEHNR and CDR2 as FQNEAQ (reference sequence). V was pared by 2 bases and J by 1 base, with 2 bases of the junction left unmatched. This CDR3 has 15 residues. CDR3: CASSLRGGGTDTQYF. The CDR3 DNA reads TGTGCCAGCAGCTTACGGGGGGGCGGCACAGATACGCAGTATTTT.

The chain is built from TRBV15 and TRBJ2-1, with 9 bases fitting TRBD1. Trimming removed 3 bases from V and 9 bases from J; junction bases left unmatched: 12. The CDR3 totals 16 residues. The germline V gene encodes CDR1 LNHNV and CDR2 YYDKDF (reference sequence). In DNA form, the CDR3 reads TGTGCCACCAGCAGGGGTCAGGGACAGGGTCATAGTGAGCAGTTCTTC. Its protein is CATSRGQGQGHSEQFF.

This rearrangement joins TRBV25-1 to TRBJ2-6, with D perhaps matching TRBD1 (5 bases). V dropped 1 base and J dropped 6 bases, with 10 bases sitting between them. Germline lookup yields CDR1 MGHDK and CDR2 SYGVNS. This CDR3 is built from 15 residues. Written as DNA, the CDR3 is TGTGCCAGCAGTGAATGGGCAGGGCAGGCCAACGTCCTGACTTTC. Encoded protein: CASSEWAGQANVLTF.

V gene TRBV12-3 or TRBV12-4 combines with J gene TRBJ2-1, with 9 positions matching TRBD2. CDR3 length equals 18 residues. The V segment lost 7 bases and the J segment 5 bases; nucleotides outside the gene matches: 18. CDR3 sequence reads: CASILRWRGGHVNNEQFF. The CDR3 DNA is TGTGCCAGCATCCTACGGTGGCGGGGGGGCCACGTTAACAATGAGCAGTTCTTC.

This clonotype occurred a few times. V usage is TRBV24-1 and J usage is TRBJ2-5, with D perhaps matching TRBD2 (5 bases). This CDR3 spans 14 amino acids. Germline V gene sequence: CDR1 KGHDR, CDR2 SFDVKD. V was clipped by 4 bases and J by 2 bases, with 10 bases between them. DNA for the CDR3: TGTGCCACCAGTGAGGAGTCGGGACAAGAGACCCAGTACTTC. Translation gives CATSEESGQETQYF.

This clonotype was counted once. CDR3 sequence: CASRRDFGSSYNEQFF. In DNA form, the CDR3 reads TGTGCCAGCAGAAGGGACTTCGGGAGCTCCTACAATGAGCAGTTCTTC. The rearrangement uses TRBV12-3 or TRBV12-4 and TRBJ2-1, with D perhaps matching TRBD2 (6 bases). The CDR3 has 16 residues. V was cut by 6 bases and J by 0 bases, with 15 bases left in between.

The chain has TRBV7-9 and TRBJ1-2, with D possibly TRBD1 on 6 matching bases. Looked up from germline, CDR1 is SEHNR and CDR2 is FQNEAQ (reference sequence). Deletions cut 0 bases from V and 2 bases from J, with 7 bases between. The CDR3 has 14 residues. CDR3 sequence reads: CASSLAGGNYGYTF. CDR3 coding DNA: TGTGCCAGCAGCTTAGCAGGGGGGAACTATGGCTACACCTTC.

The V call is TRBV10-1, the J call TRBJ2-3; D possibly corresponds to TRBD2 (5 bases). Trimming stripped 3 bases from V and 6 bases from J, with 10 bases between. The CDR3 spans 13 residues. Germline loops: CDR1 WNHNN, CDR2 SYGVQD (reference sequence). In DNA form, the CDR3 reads TGCGCCAGCAGTGAAACACTAGATGATACGCAGTATTTT. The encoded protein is CASSETLDDTQYF.

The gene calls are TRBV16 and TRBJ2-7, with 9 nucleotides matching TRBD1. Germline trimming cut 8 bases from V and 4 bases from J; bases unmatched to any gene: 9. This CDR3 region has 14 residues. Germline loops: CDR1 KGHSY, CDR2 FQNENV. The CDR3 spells CASSPGQGVYEQYF. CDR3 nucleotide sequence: TGTGCCAGCTCCCCGGGACAGGGAGTTTACGAGCAGTACTTC.

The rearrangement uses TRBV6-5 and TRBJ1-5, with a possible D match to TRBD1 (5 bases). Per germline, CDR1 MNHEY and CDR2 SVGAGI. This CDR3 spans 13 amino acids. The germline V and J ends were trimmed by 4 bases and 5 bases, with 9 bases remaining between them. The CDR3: CASSLTVDQPQHF. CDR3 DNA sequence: TGTGCCAGCAGTTTGACAGTAGATCAGCCCCAGCATTTT.

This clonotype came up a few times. CDR3 region: CASSPKPDSYGYTF. The CDR3 region has the DNA TGTGCCAGCAGTCCGAAACCAGACAGCTATGGCTACACCTTC. The chain combines TRBV27 with TRBJ1-2, with a possible D match to TRBD1 (5 bases). V lost 5 bases to trimming and J lost 4 bases, with 14 bases between them. CDR3 size: 14 residues. Per the germline V gene, CDR1 is MNHEY and CDR2 is SMNVEV (reference sequence).

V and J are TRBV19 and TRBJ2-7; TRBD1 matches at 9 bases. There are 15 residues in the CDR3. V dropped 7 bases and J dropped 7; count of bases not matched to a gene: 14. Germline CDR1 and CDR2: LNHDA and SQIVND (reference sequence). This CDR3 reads CASTPTGGYVGEQYF. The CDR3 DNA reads TGTGCCAGTACCCCAACAGGGGGCTACGTCGGTGAGCAGTACTTC.

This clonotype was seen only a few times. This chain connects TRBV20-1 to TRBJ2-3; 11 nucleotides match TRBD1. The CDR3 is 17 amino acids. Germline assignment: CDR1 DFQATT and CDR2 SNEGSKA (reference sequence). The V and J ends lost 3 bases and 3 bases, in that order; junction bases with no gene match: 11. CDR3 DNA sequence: TGCAGTGCTAGTTCGTCGGGACAGGGGGTCCGGACAGATACGCAGTATTTT. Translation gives CSASSSGQGVRTDTQYF.

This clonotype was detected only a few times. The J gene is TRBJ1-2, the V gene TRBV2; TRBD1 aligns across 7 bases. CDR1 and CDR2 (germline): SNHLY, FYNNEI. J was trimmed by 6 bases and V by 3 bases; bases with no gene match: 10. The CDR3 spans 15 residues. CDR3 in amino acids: CASSEYEGAADGYTF. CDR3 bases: TGTGCCAGCAGTGAGTACGAGGGGGCAGCAGATGGCTACACCTTC.

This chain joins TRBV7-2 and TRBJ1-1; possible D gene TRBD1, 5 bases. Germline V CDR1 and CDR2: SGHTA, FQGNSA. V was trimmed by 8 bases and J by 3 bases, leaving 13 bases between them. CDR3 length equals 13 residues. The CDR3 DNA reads TGTGCCAGCTGGGGTGGCAGGGACACTGAAGCTTTCTTT. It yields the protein CASWGGRDTEAFF.

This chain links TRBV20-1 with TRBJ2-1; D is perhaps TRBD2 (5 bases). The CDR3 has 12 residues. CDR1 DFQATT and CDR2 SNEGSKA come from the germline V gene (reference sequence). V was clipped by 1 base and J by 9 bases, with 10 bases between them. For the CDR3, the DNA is TGCAGTGCTAGAGGAGGGTCGGGTGAGCAGTTCTTC. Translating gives CSARGGSGEQFF.

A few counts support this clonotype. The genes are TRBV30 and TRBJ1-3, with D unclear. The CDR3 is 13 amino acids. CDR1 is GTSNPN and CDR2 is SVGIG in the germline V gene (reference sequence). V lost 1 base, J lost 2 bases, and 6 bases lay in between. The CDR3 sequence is CAWSANTGNTIYF. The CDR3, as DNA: TGTGCCTGGAGTGCCAATACTGGAAACACCATATATTTT.

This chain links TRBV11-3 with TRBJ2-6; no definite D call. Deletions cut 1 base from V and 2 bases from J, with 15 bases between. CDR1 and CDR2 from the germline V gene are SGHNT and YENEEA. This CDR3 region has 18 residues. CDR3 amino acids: CASSLGVGRVAGANVLTF. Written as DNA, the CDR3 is TGTGCCAGCAGCTTAGGTGTCGGGCGTGTAGCTGGGGCCAACGTCCTGACTTTC.

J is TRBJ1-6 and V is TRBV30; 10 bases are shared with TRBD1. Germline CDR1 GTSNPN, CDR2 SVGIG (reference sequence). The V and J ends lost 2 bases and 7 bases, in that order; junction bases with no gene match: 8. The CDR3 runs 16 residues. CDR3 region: CAWSKGLGQGNSPLHF. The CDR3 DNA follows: TGTGCCTGGAGTAAGGGTTTGGGACAGGGGAATTCACCCCTCCACTTT.

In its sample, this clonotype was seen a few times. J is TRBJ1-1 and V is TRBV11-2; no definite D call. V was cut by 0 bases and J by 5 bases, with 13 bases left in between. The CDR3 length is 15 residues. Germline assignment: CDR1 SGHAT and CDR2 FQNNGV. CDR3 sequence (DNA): TGTGCCAGCAGCTTAGAGGCAGCCTCCTCGACTGAAGCTTTCTTT. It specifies CASSLEAASSTEAFF.

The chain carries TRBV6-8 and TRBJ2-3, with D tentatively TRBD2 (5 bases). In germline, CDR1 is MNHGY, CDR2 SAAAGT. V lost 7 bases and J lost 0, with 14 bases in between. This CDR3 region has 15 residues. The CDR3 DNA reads TGTGCCAGCACCCCTGCGGCGGGTAGCACAGATACGCAGTATTTT. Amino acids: CASTPAAGSTDTQYF.

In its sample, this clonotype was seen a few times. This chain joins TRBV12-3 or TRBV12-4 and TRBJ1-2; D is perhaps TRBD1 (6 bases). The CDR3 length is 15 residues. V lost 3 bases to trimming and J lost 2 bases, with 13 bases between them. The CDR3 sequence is CASSFSGASNYGYTF. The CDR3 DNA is TGTGCCAGCAGTTTTTCGGGGGCGAGCAACTATGGCTACACCTTC.

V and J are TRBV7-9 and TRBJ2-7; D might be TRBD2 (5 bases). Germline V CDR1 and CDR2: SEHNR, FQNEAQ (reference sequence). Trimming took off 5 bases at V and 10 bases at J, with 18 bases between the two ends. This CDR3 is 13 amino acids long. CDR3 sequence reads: CASSPEGSWGQYF. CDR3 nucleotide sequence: TGTGCCAGCAGCCCAGAGGGCAGTTGGGGACAGTACTTC.

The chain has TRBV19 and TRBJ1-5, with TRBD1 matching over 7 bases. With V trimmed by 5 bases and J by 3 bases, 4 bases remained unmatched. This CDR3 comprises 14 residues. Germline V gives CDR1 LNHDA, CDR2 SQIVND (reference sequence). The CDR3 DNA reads TGTGCCAGTAGTGCGACAGGGTACAATCAGCCCCAGCATTTT. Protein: CASSATGYNQPQHF. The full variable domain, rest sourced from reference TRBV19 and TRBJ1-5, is DGGITQSPKYLFRKEGQNVTLSCEQNLNHDAMYWYRQDPGQGLRLIYYSQIVNDFQKGDIAEGYSVSREKKESFPLTVTSAQKNPTAFYLCASSATGYNQPQHFGDGTRLSIL.

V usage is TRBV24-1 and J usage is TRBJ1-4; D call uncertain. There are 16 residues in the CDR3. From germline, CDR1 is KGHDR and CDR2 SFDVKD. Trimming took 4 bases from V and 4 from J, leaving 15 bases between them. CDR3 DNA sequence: TGTGCCACCAGTGACCCCTCGGGTGGGAGTAATGAAAAACTGTTTTTT. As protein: CATSDPSGGSNEKLFF.